This TCR beta chain was sequenced for a study of OX40 agonist ivuxolimab in advanced cancers. Study-level information: As their treatment, patients were administered ivuxolimab, an agonistic anti-OX40 (CD134) antibody. The eligibility criteria allowed prior anti-PD-1, anti-PD-L1 or anti-CTLA-4 therapy, and about 40% had some.

Concerning this clone itself: Its antigen remains unidentified.

Study-wide results and caveats: Partial responders dosed at 0.1-3.0 mg/kg displayed clonal expansion ranking among the lowest.

Autoimmune disease history or systemic immunosuppression excluded patients. Germline V gives CDR1 SGHRS, CDR2 YFSETQ. This CDR3 comprises 15 residues. The trim removed 2 bases at V and 2 bases at J, leaving 6 bases unmatched. Measured with immunoSEQ multiplex PCR; TCRdb has only the in-frame clones, and not every one. The sample holds approximately 68,000 clones, 92% seen once. The receptor was derived from an adult with an advanced solid tumor such as melanoma, head and neck, liver or kidney cancer. The chain recombines TRBV5-1 with TRBJ2-7, with 8 bases identical to TRBD2. Sequences were derived from CD4+ or CD8+ T cells sorted from blood, sampled in a trial of the OX40 agonist ivuxolimab. CDR3 DNA sequence: TGCGCCAGCAGCTTTAGCGGGGCTGTACCCTACGAGCAGTACTTC. Protein product: CASSFSGAVPYEQYF.